Included here is one T cell receptor (beta chain) sequence, with context. Germline CDR1 SEHNR, CDR2 FQNEAQ (reference sequence). The CDR3 loop spans 15 amino acids. Trimming removed 3 bases from V and 4 bases from J; junction bases left unmatched: 3. The sample originates from a study of cytotoxic CD8 clonotypes in ibrutinib-treated CLL. TCRdb keeps only in-frame clones here, not all; method: immunoSEQ multiplex PCR. Here the sample spans about 68,000 clones, approximately 70% being singletons. Material: PBMCs, obtained after 12 months of ibrutinib treatment. This TCR came from a human donor with chronic lymphocytic leukemia. The chain recombines TRBV7-9 with TRBJ2-2, with 9 bases lining up with TRBD2. This CDR3 is CASSFSSGVTGELFF. The DNA of the CDR3 is TGTGCCAGCAGCTTCTCTAGCGGGGTCACCGGGGAGCTGTTTTTT.